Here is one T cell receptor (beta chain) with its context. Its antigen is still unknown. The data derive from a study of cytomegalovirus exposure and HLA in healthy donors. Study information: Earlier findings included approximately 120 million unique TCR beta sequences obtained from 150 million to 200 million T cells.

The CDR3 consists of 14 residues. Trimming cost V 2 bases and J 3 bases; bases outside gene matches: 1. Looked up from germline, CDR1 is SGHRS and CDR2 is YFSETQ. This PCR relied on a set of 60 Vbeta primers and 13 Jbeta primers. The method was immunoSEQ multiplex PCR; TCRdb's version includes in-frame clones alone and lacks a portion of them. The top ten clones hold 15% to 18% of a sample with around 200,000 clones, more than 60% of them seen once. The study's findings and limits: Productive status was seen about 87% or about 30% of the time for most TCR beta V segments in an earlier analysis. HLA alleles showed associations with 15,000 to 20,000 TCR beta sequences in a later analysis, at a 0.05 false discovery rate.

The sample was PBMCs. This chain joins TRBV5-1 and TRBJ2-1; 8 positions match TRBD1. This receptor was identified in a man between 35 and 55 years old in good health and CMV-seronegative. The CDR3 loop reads CASSLQGDYNEQFF. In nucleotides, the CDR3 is TGCGCCAGCAGCTTACAGGGGGACTACAATGAGCAGTTCTTC. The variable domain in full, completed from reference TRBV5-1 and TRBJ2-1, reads KAGVTQTPRYLIKTRGQQVTLSCSPISGHRSVSWYQQTPGQGLQFLFEYFSETQRNKGNFPGRFSGRQFSNSRSEMNVSTLELGDSALYLCASSLQGDYNEQFFGPGTRLTVL.